The text below deals with one TCR beta chain. CD8+ and CD4+ T cells from blood underwent TCR beta sequencing, which was carried out in a high-throughput format. Healthy donors, matched for age and sex, constituted the control group. Negative magnetic isolation gave CD8+ and CD4+ cells; FACS enriched CD8+ TEMRA. These data are taken from a study of CD8 T cells in Susac syndrome. RNA amounts of roughly 0.45 to 1 ug underwent reverse transcription with random hexamers. A multiplex approach, immunoSEQ multiplex PCR, amplified TCR beta CDR3 across 54 Vbeta and 13 Jbeta. A single record per CDR3 protein comes from TCRdb applying MiXCR to the immunoSEQ multiplex PCR reads. The sample includes some 190,000 distinct CDR3 sequences, approximately 95% seen only once; the top ten take 0.1%. Germline V lookup: CDR1 KGHDR, CDR2 SFDVKD. V lost 1 base and J lost 2, with 11 bases in between. The CDR3 has 16 residues.

The chain links TRBV24-1 to TRBJ2-1; D is perhaps TRBD2 (5 bases). This sequence was found in a human donor in good health. Sequenced input: CD4+ T cells from PBMCs. For the CDR3, the DNA is TGTGCCACCAGTGATTTAGGAGCGGAGACCTACAATGAGCAGTTCTTC. Translated, it gives CATSDLGAETYNEQFF.